Following are 5 T cell receptor beta chains from one sample sequenced in a study of OX40 agonist ivuxolimab in advanced cancers. Libraries were built with the immunoSEQ multiplex PCR assay. The clones in this table, taken by TCRdb from immuneACCESS, are in-frame only. Not every clone is retained; where verified, under half of the shortfall comes from an unresolved V gene, and the cause of the rest is unknown. The sample data list 65,000 to 90,000 clones, and approximately 85% of these were observed just once. In total, the top ten clones hold around 5.1% of the sample. The input for sequencing was CD4+ or CD8+ T cells sorted from blood, taken in a trial of the OX40 agonist ivuxolimab. The receptors shown here come from an adult with an advanced solid tumor such as melanoma, head and neck, liver or kidney cancer.

The chain uses TRBV19 and TRBJ2-3, with D perhaps matching TRBD2 (7 bases). Germline CDR1 LNHDA, CDR2 SQIVND (reference sequence). Trimming took 1 base from V and 3 from J, leaving 17 bases between them. This CDR3 has 17 residues. The CDR3 loop is CASSIVRGAGSTDTQYF. For the CDR3, the DNA is TGTGCCAGTAGTATAGTCCGGGGGGCAGGAAGTACAGATACGCAGTATTTT.

The gene calls are TRBV5-6 and TRBJ2-1, with no clear D. V gave up 2 bases and J gave up 5 bases, with 11 bases separating them. The CDR3 sequence is 14 residues long. CDR1 and CDR2 from the germline V gene are SGHDT and YYEEEE. The CDR3 here is CASSLGSTDNEQFF. DNA for the CDR3: TGTGCCAGCAGCTTAGGATCTACTGACAATGAGCAGTTCTTC.

The V gene is TRBV5-5, the J gene TRBJ2-7, with D maybe TRBD1 (5 bases). Between the trimmed V and J ends, which lost 7 bases and 4 bases, there was a span of 12 bases. Germline-derived CDR1 and CDR2 are SGHKS and YYEKEE (reference sequence). The CDR3 totals 12 residues. The CDR3 reads CASQGRDYEQYF. The CDR3, as DNA: TGTGCCAGCCAGGGCAGGGATTACGAGCAGTACTTC.

This chain uses TRBV29-1 with TRBJ1-2, with TRBD1 matching 9 bases. The V segment lost 6 bases and the J segment 6 bases; nucleotides outside the gene matches: 8. There are 13 residues in the CDR3. CDR1 and CDR2 from the germline V gene are SQVTM and ANQGSEA. CDR3 bases: TGCAGCGTGGCCATTGGACAGGGGAATGGCTACACCTTC. As protein: CSVAIGQGNGYTF.

This rearrangement joins TRBV7-2 to TRBJ2-2; D ambiguous. Germline loops: CDR1 SGHTA, CDR2 FQGNSA. V gave up 6 bases and J gave up 5 bases, with 7 bases separating them. This CDR3 region has 12 residues. CDR3 amino acids: CASRPGTGELFF. The CDR3 nucleotides are TGTGCCAGCAGGCCCGGGACCGGGGAGCTGTTTTTT.